Listed below are T cell receptor beta chains from one sample, sequenced in a study of blood T cell repertoires in COVID-19. The method was immunoSEQ multiplex PCR; TCRdb's version includes in-frame clones alone and lacks a portion of them. The sample shows under 150,000 clones, 75% to 85% of them seen only once. Sequencing was done on a sample of peripheral blood. The receptors here all came from a woman over 75 with active or convalescent COVID-19. The CDR3 runs from the conserved cysteine through the conserved F or W. Fields, in order: CDR3 length, J gene, clone size, V gene, D gene, CDR3 DNA, CDR3 protein. A D gene is named only where the DNA matches it firmly. Not every row has a clone size; where given, it reads once, few, many or a size class.

length: 13
J: TRBJ2-5
size: NA
V: TRBV7-8
D: TRBD1
DNA: TGTGCCAGCAGCCCGCAACAGGGGGAGACCCAGTACTTC
CDR3: CASSPQQGETQYF

length: 15
J: TRBJ2-2
size: NA
V: TRBV29-1
D: NA
DNA: TGCAGCGTCAAGGGGCGGGACAGAAACACCGGGGAGCTGTTTTTT
CDR3: CSVKGRDRNTGELFF

length: 17
J: TRBJ2-7
size: NA
V: TRBV2
D: TRBD2
DNA: TGTGCCAGCAGACCTACTTCGGCTAGCGGGCTGACCTACGAGCAGTACTTC
CDR3: CASRPTSASGLTYEQYF

length: 14
J: TRBJ1-4
size: NA
V: TRBV5-6
D: TRBD1
DNA: TGTGCCAGCAACCGGGGACAGGGGAATGAAAAACTGTTTTTT
CDR3: CASNRGQGNEKLFF

length: 16
J: TRBJ1-3
size: NA
V: TRBV30
D: NA
DNA: TGTGCCTGGAGTGTAACGCTGGGAGGGGTTGGAAACACCATATATTTT
CDR3: CAWSVTLGGVGNTIYF

length: 13
J: TRBJ1-6
size: NA
V: TRBV6-5
D: NA
DNA: TGTGCCAGCAGTCAACGTGGCCATTCACCCCTCCACTTT
CDR3: CASSQRGHSPLHF

length: 15
J: TRBJ2-1
size: NA
V: TRBV2
D: TRBD2
DNA: TGTGCCAGCAGTCTCAGCGGGGGGGCCTACAATGAGCAGTTCTTC
CDR3: CASSLSGGAYNEQFF

length: 15
J: TRBJ1-2
size: NA
V: TRBV9
D: TRBD1
DNA: TGTGCCAGCAGCGTAGCCTCGGGACAGGGGGGTGGCTACACCTTC
CDR3: CASSVASGQGGGYTF

length: 13
J: TRBJ2-1
size: few
V: TRBV5-4
D: NA
DNA: TGTGCCAGCAAAGCGGTAACCTACAATGAGCAGTTCTTC
CDR3: CASKAVTYNEQFF

length: 15
J: TRBJ2-7
size: NA
V: TRBV18
D: TRBD1
DNA: TGTGCCAGCTCCGAGGGGGCGGTGACGACCTACGAGCAGTACTTC
CDR3: CASSEGAVTTYEQYF

length: 14
J: TRBJ1-2
size: NA
V: TRBV5-6
D: TRBD1
DNA: TGTGCCAGCAGCCGGGACAGGAGTGCCTATGGCTACACCTTC
CDR3: CASSRDRSAYGYTF

length: 15
J: TRBJ2-5
size: NA
V: TRBV3-1/TRBV3-2
D: NA
DNA: TGTGCCAGCAGCCAAGATTTAGCCAGCCAAGAGACCCAGTACTTC
CDR3: CASSQDLASQETQYF

length: 12
J: TRBJ2-7
size: NA
V: TRBV7-8
D: NA
DNA: TGTGCCAGCGGGAGGCAGTCCTACGAGCAGTACTTC
CDR3: CASGRQSYEQYF

length: 13
J: TRBJ1-4
size: NA
V: TRBV30
D: TRBD1
DNA: TGTGCCTGGAGACAGGGGTCTAATGAAAAACTGTTTTTT
CDR3: CAWRQGSNEKLFF

length: 14
J: TRBJ1-1
size: few
V: TRBV6-5
D: TRBD1
DNA: TGTGCCAGCAGTTGGGGACAGACGAACACTGAAGCTTTCTTT
CDR3: CASSWGQTNTEAFF

length: 14
J: TRBJ1-5
size: few
V: TRBV7-2
D: NA
DNA: TGTGCCAGCAGCTCACCCGGGGGTCATCAGCCCCAGCATTTT
CDR3: CASSSPGGHQPQHF

length: 20
J: TRBJ2-7
size: NA
V: TRBV3-1/TRBV3-2
D: TRBD2
DNA: TGTGCCAGCAGCCAAGATCTGACTAGCGGGACAGAAATTGTGAGGTACGAGCAGTACTTC
CDR3: CASSQDLTSGTEIVRYEQYF

length: 13
J: TRBJ1-2
size: NA
V: TRBV10-3
D: TRBD1
DNA: TGTGCCACCCGGGACAGTGTTAACTATGGCTACACCTTC
CDR3: CATRDSVNYGYTF

length: 14
J: TRBJ2-2
size: NA
V: TRBV5-1
D: NA
DNA: TGCGCCAGCACTCCCGTCCGGGAAGCCGGGGAGCTGTTTTTT
CDR3: CASTPVREAGELFF

length: 14
J: TRBJ1-2
size: NA
V: TRBV6-5
D: NA
DNA: TGTGCCAGCAGTTACACAGGGACTAACTATGGCTACACCTTC
CDR3: CASSYTGTNYGYTF

length: 15
J: TRBJ1-6
size: NA
V: TRBV11-2
D: TRBD1
DNA: TGTGCCAGCAGCTTAGATCGTGCAGGGGGTTCACCCCTCCACTTT
CDR3: CASSLDRAGGSPLHF

length: 14
J: TRBJ1-1
size: NA
V: TRBV11-2
D: NA
DNA: TGTGCCAGCAGCTTAGGCACGATGGGAGGGAGCGCTTTCTTT
CDR3: CASSLGTMGGSAFF

length: 12
J: TRBJ1-1
size: once
V: TRBV7-9
D: TRBD1
DNA: TGTGCCAGCAGTCCTGAAACAGGGGTGTCTTTCTTT
CDR3: CASSPETGVSFF